This is a list of T cell receptor beta chains from one sample in a study of T cells in Graves' hyperthyroidism and ophthalmopathy. TCRdb reanalysed the multiplex PCR reads using MiXCR and keeps one entry per CDR3 protein. The table records about 300,000 distinct CDR3 sequences, roughly 19% of them present only once. Sequences were obtained from blood. These receptor sequences come from a man between 45 and 60 years old with Graves' ophthalmopathy. The CDR3 runs from the conserved cysteine through the conserved F or W. The D gene is left open where the match is weak. Size is stated for part of the rows, as once, few or many counts, or as a class when the clone is expanded.

v_gene: TRBV2; abundance: many; d_gene: -; j_gene: TRBJ2-7; CDR3aa: CASSSSTGRGSYEQYF; CDR3nt: TGTGCCAGCAGTTCCAGTACAGGGAGAGGTTCCTACGAGCAGTACTTC
v_gene: TRBV7-2; abundance: many; d_gene: TRBD2; j_gene: TRBJ2-3; CDR3aa: CASSLSFREADTQYF; CDR3nt: TGTGCCAGCAGCTTATCGTTTCGGGAGGCAGATACGCAGTATTTT
v_gene: TRBV24-1; abundance: few; d_gene: TRBD1; j_gene: TRBJ2-2; CDR3aa: CATSDYKGARTGELFF; CDR3nt: TGTGCCACCAGTGATTATAAGGGGGCTCGGACCGGGGAGCTGTTTTTT
v_gene: TRBV6-1; abundance: few; d_gene: TRBD1; j_gene: TRBJ1-6; CDR3aa: CASRGQGESPLHF; CDR3nt: TGTGCCAGCAGGGGACAGGGGGAATCACCCCTCCACTTT
v_gene: TRBV30; abundance: few; d_gene: TRBD2; j_gene: TRBJ2-3; CDR3aa: CAWGPWTSGRDTQYF; CDR3nt: TGTGCCTGGGGGCCCTGGACTAGCGGGAGAGATACGCAGTATTTT
v_gene: TRBV7-9; abundance: many; d_gene: -; j_gene: TRBJ2-1; CDR3aa: CASSLDGKGPYNEQFF; CDR3nt: TGTGCCAGCAGCTTAGACGGGAAAGGCCCCTACAATGAGCAGTTCTTC
v_gene: TRBV3-1; abundance: many; d_gene: -; j_gene: TRBJ1-5; CDR3aa: CASSPDGDENQPQHF; CDR3nt: TGTGCCAGCAGCCCGGACGGGGACGAGAATCAGCCCCAGCATTTT
v_gene: TRBV7-2; abundance: -; d_gene: -; j_gene: TRBJ2-5; CDR3aa: CASSPASKETQYF; CDR3nt: TGTGCCAGCAGCCCCGCTTCTAAAGAGACCCAGTACTTC
v_gene: TRBV20-1; abundance: many; d_gene: -; j_gene: TRBJ2-5; CDR3aa: CSAPSETQETQYF; CDR3nt: TGCAGTGCTCCTTCCGAGACCCAAGAGACCCAGTACTTC
v_gene: TRBV6-5; abundance: few; d_gene: TRBD2; j_gene: TRBJ2-7; CDR3aa: CASSSKRGLAEGEQYF; CDR3nt: TGTGCCAGCAGTTCCAAGAGGGGACTAGCGGAGGGCGAGCAGTACTTC
v_gene: TRBV2; abundance: many; d_gene: TRBD1; j_gene: TRBJ2-3; CDR3aa: CASSGDRAVTDTQYF; CDR3nt: TGTGCCAGCAGTGGGGACAGGGCCGTCACAGATACGCAGTATTTT
v_gene: TRBV24-1; abundance: few; d_gene: TRBD2; j_gene: TRBJ2-1; CDR3aa: CATSDFRDNVLAGGPLIRDEQFF; CDR3nt: TGTGCCACCAGTGATTTTAGGGACAACGTTCTAGCGGGAGGGCCTTTAATAAGGGATGAGCAGTTCTTC
v_gene: TRBV30; abundance: many; d_gene: -; j_gene: TRBJ1-1; CDR3aa: CAWGYTGTEAFF; CDR3nt: TGTGCCTGGGGTTACACGGGCACTGAAGCTTTCTTT
v_gene: TRBV9; abundance: -; d_gene: -; j_gene: TRBJ2-5; CDR3aa: CASSVGADQEAQYF; CDR3nt: TGTGCCAGCAGCGTAGGGGCTGACCAAGAGGCCCAGTACTTC
v_gene: TRBV29-1; abundance: many; d_gene: TRBD1; j_gene: TRBJ2-7; CDR3aa: CSVGSDRGIDEQYF; CDR3nt: TGCAGCGTGGGGTCGGACAGGGGAATCGACGAGCAGTACTTC
v_gene: TRBV7-3; abundance: few; d_gene: -; j_gene: TRBJ2-3; CDR3aa: CASSLQAPDTQYF; CDR3nt: TGTGCCAGCAGCTTACAAGCCCCAGATACGCAGTATTTT
v_gene: TRBV6-2/TRBV6-3; abundance: -; d_gene: TRBD1; j_gene: TRBJ2-1; CDR3aa: CASSSQTGQTYNEQFF; CDR3nt: TGTGCCAGCAGTTCTCAGACAGGGCAGACTTACAATGAGCAGTTCTTC
v_gene: TRBV6-1; abundance: -; d_gene: TRBD1; j_gene: TRBJ1-1; CDR3aa: CASSETGTGGTEAFF; CDR3nt: TGTGCCAGCAGTGAAACCGGGACAGGGGGGACTGAAGCTTTCTTT
v_gene: TRBV5-5; abundance: many; d_gene: -; j_gene: TRBJ1-1; CDR3aa: CASSSKAAGASNTEAFF; CDR3nt: TGTGCCAGCAGCTCGAAGGCGGCAGGCGCCTCGAACACTGAAGCTTTCTTT
v_gene: TRBV20-1; abundance: many; d_gene: -; j_gene: TRBJ2-7; CDR3aa: CSARRGPTGEQYF; CDR3nt: TGCAGTGCTAGACGAGGGCCAACTGGCGAGCAGTACTTC
v_gene: TRBV11-3; abundance: few; d_gene: -; j_gene: TRBJ1-4; CDR3aa: CASSYPGTVTCGVFF; CDR3nt: TGTGCCAGCAGTTACCCCGGGACGGTGACTTGCGGTGTGTTTTTT
v_gene: TRBV20-1; abundance: few; d_gene: TRBD2; j_gene: TRBJ2-3; CDR3aa: CSARGLLARTDTQYF; CDR3nt: TGCAGTGCTAGGGGATTACTAGCGCGCACAGATACGCAGTATTTT
v_gene: TRBV7-3; abundance: -; d_gene: TRBD2; j_gene: TRBJ2-7; CDR3aa: CASTRTSAPSREQYF; CDR3nt: TGTGCCAGCACACGGACTAGCGCCCCCTCCCGCGAGCAGTACTTC
v_gene: TRBV5-1; abundance: many; d_gene: -; j_gene: TRBJ1-1; CDR3aa: CASSLVARGNTEAFF; CDR3nt: TGCGCCAGCAGCTTGGTGGCCAGGGGGAACACTGAAGCTTTCTTT
v_gene: TRBV6-1; abundance: many; d_gene: -; j_gene: TRBJ2-7; CDR3aa: CASRDYGLLDEQYF; CDR3nt: TGTGCCAGCAGGGATTACGGCTTGTTGGACGAGCAGTACTTC
v_gene: TRBV20-1; abundance: many; d_gene: TRBD2; j_gene: TRBJ2-3; CDR3aa: CSARDSLAGYPTDTQYF; CDR3nt: TGCAGTGCTAGAGATTCCCTAGCGGGATATCCCACAGATACGCAGTATTTT
v_gene: TRBV28; abundance: many; d_gene: TRBD1; j_gene: TRBJ2-1; CDR3aa: CASHDAEGQGVYEQFF; CDR3nt: TGTGCCAGCCACGATGCGGAGGGACAGGGGGTCTATGAGCAGTTCTTC
v_gene: TRBV5-1; abundance: many; d_gene: -; j_gene: TRBJ2-2; CDR3aa: CASSPGLGGSRIDTGELFF; CDR3nt: TGCGCCAGCAGCCCGGGCCTAGGCGGGTCCCGGATAGACACCGGGGAGCTGTTTTTT
v_gene: TRBV5-1; abundance: many; d_gene: -; j_gene: TRBJ1-5; CDR3aa: CASSLGGANQPQHF; CDR3nt: TGCGCCAGCAGCTTGGGGGGGGCCAATCAGCCCCAGCATTTT
v_gene: TRBV6-2/TRBV6-3; abundance: -; d_gene: -; j_gene: TRBJ2-7; CDR3aa: CASSYGPGGEQYF; CDR3nt: TGTGCCAGCAGTTACGGACCCGGCGGCGAGCAGTACTTC
v_gene: TRBV5-1; abundance: few; d_gene: TRBD1; j_gene: TRBJ1-1; CDR3aa: CASSWTTGGETEAFF; CDR3nt: TGCGCCAGCAGCTGGACGACAGGGGGAGAGACTGAAGCTTTCTTT
v_gene: TRBV20-1; abundance: -; d_gene: TRBD1; j_gene: TRBJ2-7; CDR3aa: CSATTGVGNVEQYF; CDR3nt: TGCAGTGCTACCACAGGGGTGGGGAACGTCGAGCAGTACTTC
v_gene: TRBV24-1; abundance: many; d_gene: -; j_gene: TRBJ1-5; CDR3aa: CATSGSGYQPQHF; CDR3nt: TGTGCCACCAGTGGTTCAGGGTATCAGCCCCAGCATTTT
v_gene: TRBV18; abundance: many; d_gene: -; j_gene: TRBJ2-5; CDR3aa: CASSPPSERVTQYF; CDR3nt: TGTGCCAGCTCACCACCTAGTGAACGAGTGACCCAGTACTTC
v_gene: TRBV29-1; abundance: few; d_gene: -; j_gene: TRBJ2-7; CDR3aa: CSVEDSKADFSYEQYF; CDR3nt: TGCAGCGTTGAAGATTCGAAGGCAGATTTTTCCTACGAGCAGTACTTC
v_gene: TRBV5-6; abundance: -; d_gene: -; j_gene: TRBJ2-1; CDR3aa: CASSLSRNGQFF; CDR3nt: TGTGCCAGCAGCTTGTCGCGGAATGGGCAGTTCTTC
v_gene: TRBV11-2; abundance: many; d_gene: TRBD2; j_gene: TRBJ2-3; CDR3aa: CASSLGAGAGTDTQYF; CDR3nt: TGTGCCAGCAGCTTGGGAGCGGGAGCAGGGACAGATACGCAGTATTTT
v_gene: TRBV6-1; abundance: few; d_gene: -; j_gene: TRBJ2-5; CDR3aa: CASSDAGAPRETQYF; CDR3nt: TGTGCCAGCAGTGATGCCGGGGCGCCGCGAGAGACCCAGTACTTC
v_gene: TRBV20-1; abundance: many; d_gene: -; j_gene: TRBJ2-7; CDR3aa: CSARDFRTARTLYEQYF; CDR3nt: TGCAGTGCTAGAGATTTTCGGACCGCACGAACTCTCTACGAGCAGTACTTC
v_gene: TRBV6-1; abundance: few; d_gene: TRBD2; j_gene: TRBJ2-2; CDR3aa: CASSEARLAGATGELFF; CDR3nt: TGTGCCAGCAGTGAAGCGCGTCTAGCGGGAGCCACCGGGGAGCTGTTTTTT
v_gene: TRBV24-1; abundance: -; d_gene: -; j_gene: TRBJ2-3; CDR3aa: CATSKAERTDTQYF; CDR3nt: TGTGCCACCAGTAAGGCGGAGAGGACAGATACGCAGTATTTT
v_gene: TRBV7-2; abundance: many; d_gene: -; j_gene: TRBJ2-2; CDR3aa: CASSRPWPNTGELFF; CDR3nt: TGTGCCAGCAGCCGCCCGTGGCCGAACACCGGGGAGCTGTTTTTT
v_gene: TRBV6-1; abundance: many; d_gene: -; j_gene: TRBJ1-4; CDR3aa: CASSELDSLNEKLFF; CDR3nt: TGTGCCAGCAGTGAATTGGACAGCCTTAATGAAAAACTGTTTTTT
v_gene: TRBV6-2/TRBV6-3; abundance: few; d_gene: TRBD2; j_gene: TRBJ2-3; CDR3aa: CASTSGSLSDTQYF; CDR3nt: TGTGCCAGCACTAGCGGGAGTTTATCAGATACGCAGTATTTT
v_gene: TRBV5-1; abundance: -; d_gene: -; j_gene: TRBJ1-1; CDR3aa: CASSLEGPRRNTEAFF; CDR3nt: TGCGCCAGCAGCTTGGAGGGACCGCGCAGGAACACTGAAGCTTTCTTT
v_gene: TRBV4-1; abundance: -; d_gene: TRBD1; j_gene: TRBJ2-7; CDR3aa: CASSPTQGADGEQYF; CDR3nt: TGCGCCAGCAGCCCCACTCAGGGGGCGGACGGCGAGCAGTACTTC
v_gene: TRBV6-4; abundance: -; d_gene: -; j_gene: TRBJ2-2; CDR3aa: CASSETGTTGELFF; CDR3nt: TGTGCCAGCAGTGAAACCGGGACCACCGGGGAGCTGTTTTTT
v_gene: TRBV27; abundance: few; d_gene: -; j_gene: TRBJ1-5; CDR3aa: CASSGTLLQPQHF; CDR3nt: TGTGCCAGCAGCGGGACGCTTCTTCAGCCCCAGCATTTT
v_gene: TRBV2; abundance: -; d_gene: TRBD1; j_gene: TRBJ2-7; CDR3aa: CASSRRDRGAYEQYF; CDR3nt: TGTGCCAGCAGCCGAAGGGACAGGGGAGCCTACGAGCAGTACTTC
v_gene: TRBV20-1; abundance: -; d_gene: TRBD2; j_gene: TRBJ2-1; CDR3aa: CSARDPGGRAFEQFF; CDR3nt: TGCAGTGCTAGAGATCCTGGCGGGAGGGCCTTTGAGCAGTTCTTC